This T cell receptor (beta chain) stems from a study of human T cells and chemical hapten exposure. Study in general: Each week of the approximately 25-week study, patients had diphenylcyclopropenone applied to the scalp. General study points: Relative to controls, expanded TCRs formed significantly more large CDR3 similarity clusters.

At least ten counts were recorded for this clonotype. Its target is not known. TCRdb reanalysed the RACE reads using MiXCR and keeps one entry per CDR3 protein. This sample has approximately 80,000 distinct CDR3 sequences; 6% to 9% occur once, and the top ten carry 1.5% to 1.9%. Indicated time point: patch test 1, 2 weeks after DPC sensitization. Noted treatment: therapeutic diphenylcyclopropenone sensitization with weekly scalp DPC. Only after blood had been drawn was each patch test applied. This CDR3 is 18 amino acids long. J gave up 3 bases and V 0 bases, and 9 bases lay outside the gene matches. CDR1 and CDR2 (germline): SGHRS, YFSETQ.

The chain couples TRBV5-1 to TRBJ1-2; TRBD1 agrees at 12 bases. The input for sequencing was whole blood, taken in connection with sensitization to the hapten diphenylcyclopropenone (DPC). This clonotype was sampled from a woman younger than 45 with alopecia areata. Some clones in this sample may be carry-over from other donors' samples. The CDR3 coding sequence is TGCGCCAGCAGCTTGGAGCCGACCGGGACAGGGGGCGACTATGGCTACACCTTC. Protein: CASSLEPTGTGGDYGYTF.